The 16 T cell receptor beta chains presented below share a single source sample, sequenced in a study of radiotherapy plus CTLA-4 blockade in lung cancer. The method was immunoSEQ multiplex PCR; TCRdb's version includes in-frame clones alone and lacks a portion of them. The sample includes 45,000 to 55,000 clones, 70% to 90% seen only once; the top ten take 7.8%. The material sequenced was peripheral blood, taken from a patient treated with radiotherapy plus ipilimumab. These receptors were obtained from a human donor with non-small cell lung cancer whose response to radiotherapy plus ipilimumab could not be evaluated.

CDR3 DNA sequence: TGTGCCAGTACGTGGAACACTGAAGCTTTCTTT. It yields the protein CASTWNTEAFF. The chain couples TRBV19 to TRBJ1-1; no definite D call. The CDR3 extends over 11 amino acids. The V end was cut by 7 bases, the J end by 1 base, with 4 bases between. The V gene's germline CDR1 is LNHDA and CDR2 SQIVND (reference sequence).

This chain connects TRBV6-1 to TRBJ1-1; D gene ambiguous. The V and J ends lost 3 bases and 6 bases respectively, with 5 bases between them. Per germline, CDR1 MNHNS and CDR2 SASEGT. The CDR3 contains 11 residues. The CDR3 DNA reads TGTGCCAGCAGTGAGGCAGCTGAAGCTTTCTTT. Translating it yields CASSEAAEAFF.

The gene calls are TRBV18 and TRBJ1-3, with TRBD1 matching over 8 bases. Germline trimming cut 2 bases from V and 3 bases from J; bases unmatched to any gene: 6. The CDR3 has 16 residues. CDR1 and CDR2 from the germline V gene are KGHSH and LQKENI. Here the CDR3 reads CASSPRTGLSGNTIYF. The CDR3 DNA reads as TGTGCCAGCTCACCAAGGACAGGGTTGAGTGGAAACACCATATATTTT.

The rearrangement links TRBV27 to TRBJ1-1, with a tentative D call TRBD1 (6 bases). The germline CDR1 and CDR2 sequences are MNHEY and SMNVEV (reference sequence). The CDR3 is made up of 16 amino acids. V was pared by 3 bases and J by 1 base, with 15 bases between. In DNA form, the CDR3 reads TGTGCCAGCAGTTTTGATGGGGTAGGGGGGAACACTGAAGCTTTCTTT. It encodes CASSFDGVGGNTEAFF.

The chain couples TRBV7-2 to TRBJ2-2; tentative D call: TRBD2 (6 bases). This CDR3 is 15 amino acids long. V was shortened by 3 bases and J by 1 base, with 9 bases between the two germline ends. CDR1 and CDR2 from the germline V gene are SGHTA and FQGNSA. The DNA of the CDR3 is TGTGCCAGCAGCTTCTCCGGGGGGAACACCGGGGAGCTGTTTTTT. Amino acids: CASSFSGGNTGELFF.

This clone has more than one count but fewer than ten. V is TRBV11-2 and J is TRBJ1-4; 9 bases are a match to TRBD1. The CDR3 contains 14 residues. Germline CDR1 and CDR2: SGHAT and FQNNGV. J lost 5 bases, V lost 5 bases, and 3 bases had no gene match. The CDR3 protein is CASSLQGANEKLFF. The CDR3 DNA sequence: TGTGCCAGCAGCCTACAGGGGGCGAATGAAAAACTGTTTTTT.

The chain couples TRBV4-3 to TRBJ1-2, with 7 bases lining up with TRBD1. Unmatched junction bases numbered 2, after V lost 1 base and J lost 0 bases. CDR1 is LGHNA and CDR2 is YSLEER in the germline V gene. The CDR3 runs 15 residues. In DNA form, the CDR3 reads TGCGCCAGCAGCCAAGGGGACAGCGCTAACTATGGCTACACCTTC. Translated: CASSQGDSANYGYTF.

Points on this clone: One end of the junction is discordant with germline, which a read error may explain. This chain uses TRBV19 with TRBJ1-4; D possibly corresponds to TRBD1 (5 bases). The CDR3 sequence is 15 residues long. Germline lookup yields CDR1 LNHDA and CDR2 SQIVND (reference sequence). Here the CDR3 reads CASRIGGSLNEKLFF. In DNA form, the CDR3 reads TGTGCCAGTCGTATCGGGGGGTCCCTAAATGAAAAACTGTTTTTT.

The chain carries TRBV5-1 and TRBJ2-1, with a weak D call TRBD1 (6 bases). The CDR3 is 15 residues long. The ends were cut back, 3 bases at V and 7 bases at J, with 17 bases in the middle. The germline CDR1 and CDR2 sequences are SGHRS and YFSETQ. The CDR3 is CASSSQGYMVNEQFF. CDR3 nucleotide sequence: TGCGCCAGCAGCTCTCAGGGGTATATGGTGAATGAGCAGTTCTTC.

This clone came up once. V and J are TRBV28 and TRBJ1-2, with TRBD1 matching over 8 bases. The CDR3 sequence is 12 residues long. In germline, CDR1 is MDHEN, CDR2 SYDVKM. V lost 3 bases and J lost 12; bases outside the gene matches: 6. This CDR3 reads CASSLRTGSHTF. The CDR3 DNA reads TGTGCCAGCAGTTTGAGGACAGGGAGTCACACCTTC.

The chain links TRBV27 to TRBJ1-3, with D possibly TRBD1 on 5 matching bases. The CDR3 has 17 amino acids. With 6 bases removed from V and 0 bases from J, the gap between germline ends came to 18 bases. Germline values: CDR1 MNHEY, CDR2 SMNVEV (reference sequence). CDR3 in amino acids: CASSTSFRAYSGNTIYF. The DNA for the CDR3 is TGTGCCAGCAGCACCTCGTTCAGGGCTTACTCTGGAAACACCATATATTTT.

CDR3 amino acids: CASSIRGPYEQYF. The CDR3 DNA reads TGTGCCAGTAGTATACGGGGTCCCTACGAGCAGTACTTC. The rearrangement links TRBV19 to TRBJ2-7; D is perhaps TRBD2 (5 bases). The germline V and J ends were trimmed by 2 bases and 2 bases, with 7 bases remaining between them. Germline V gene data show CDR1 as LNHDA and CDR2 as SQIVND (reference sequence). The CDR3 is 13 residues long.

V and J are TRBV5-6 and TRBJ1-2; D might be TRBD1 (6 bases). Per germline, CDR1 SGHDT and CDR2 YYEEEE. The CDR3 spans 14 residues. The V gene lost 1 base and the J gene lost 2 bases, with 9 bases spanning the gap. The CDR3 nucleotides are TGTGCCAGCAGCTTGCTAACAGGGAACTATGGCTACACCTTC. Amino acid sequence: CASSLLTGNYGYTF.

This sequence joins TRBV19 and TRBJ2-3, with D possibly being TRBD2 (6 bases). V lost 3 bases and J lost 2, with 15 bases in between. CDR1 and CDR2 from the germline V gene are LNHDA and SQIVND (reference sequence). The CDR3 has 16 residues. The CDR3 DNA reads as TGTGCCAGTAGTATCGAAGCGGGCGGGTACACAGATACGCAGTATTTT. Translated, it gives CASSIEAGGYTDTQYF.

The sample holds one count of this clone. The V and J genes are TRBV10-3 and TRBJ2-7, with D perhaps matching TRBD2 (5 bases). Deletions cut 8 bases from V and 0 bases from J, with 11 bases between. From germline, CDR1 is ENHRY and CDR2 SYGVKD. This CDR3 contains 13 residues. CDR3 loop: CAIGEFGSYEQYF. The DNA of the CDR3 is TGTGCCATCGGGGAGTTCGGCTCCTACGAGCAGTACTTC.

The gene calls are TRBV9 and TRBJ1-2, with a weak D call TRBD1 (6 bases). Trimming shortened V by 2 bases and J by 8 bases, and 10 bases separated the two germline ends. The length of the CDR3 is 12 residues. CDR1 and CDR2 from the germline V gene are SGDLS and YYNGEE. CDR3 residues: CASSVGGQGYTF. CDR3 coding DNA: TGTGCCAGCAGCGTGGGGGGGCAAGGCTACACCTTC.